The 10 T cell receptor beta chains below were found in one sample sequenced in a study of identical twins listed by TCRdb under 2016. Libraries were built with 5' RACE. Sequencing was carried out with an Illumina HiSeq 2000. The raw public reads went through TCRdb reprocessing: fastp at Q25, MiXCR clone calling, in-frame beta chains kept. Entries are consolidated by CDR3 protein sequence, retaining the most common genes and DNA. The sample table records 200,000 to 250,000 distinct CDR3 sequences; approximately 7.9% of these occur just once. Roughly 5% of the sample belongs to the ten largest clones. In addition, the sample was reused for a study of yellow fever vaccine responses in identical twins.

The sample taken for sequencing was CD8+ T cells sorted from blood. Receptors were obtained from a woman younger than 30 in good health.

The J gene is TRBJ2-1, the V gene TRBV18, with D possibly matching TRBD2 (6 bases). This CDR3 comprises 16 residues. V lost 6 bases to trimming and J lost 8 bases, with 23 bases between them. CDR1 and CDR2 from the germline V gene are KGHSH and LQKENI. CDR3 residues: CASSPEDYSLVDEQFF. The CDR3 DNA follows: TGTGCCAGCTCCCCAGAGGACTACAGCCTTGTGGATGAGCAGTTCTTC. The full variable domain, with the rest looked up from reference TRBV18 and TRBJ2-1, is NAGVMQNPRHLVRRRGQEARLRCSPMKGHSHVYWYRQLPEEGLKFMVYLQKENIIDESGMPKERFSAEFPKEGPSILRIQQVVRGDSAAYFCASSPEDYSLVDEQFFGPGTRLTVL.

This clonotype was counted a few times. The rearrangement links TRBV4-1 to TRBJ2-2; D possibly corresponds to TRBD1 (5 bases). Germline-derived CDR1 and CDR2 are MGHRA and YSYEKL. The CDR3 extends over 14 amino acids. V dropped 4 bases and J dropped 6 bases, with 12 bases sitting between them. CDR3 DNA: TGCGCCAGCAGCCGCCAGGGAAAACCCGGGGAGCTGTTTTTT. Translating gives CASSRQGKPGELFF.

This clonotype was found a few times. The CDR3 spells CASSPRTSGSSYEQFF. The CDR3 DNA is TGTGCCAGCAGCCCCCGGACTAGCGGGAGTAGCTATGAGCAGTTCTTC. The chain uses TRBV13 and TRBJ2-1; 13 bases match TRBD2. Germline CDR1 PRHDT, CDR2 FYEKMQ (reference sequence). The junction had 9 bases not matched to a gene; V was cut back by 5 bases and J by 8 bases. The CDR3 runs 16 residues.

Many counts were recorded for this clonotype. The V call is TRBV20-1, the J call TRBJ2-4; 16 nucleotides agree with TRBD2. J lost 3 bases, V lost 6 bases, and 8 bases had no gene match. This CDR3 comprises 17 residues. Germline values: CDR1 DFQATT, CDR2 SNEGSKA (reference sequence). The chain's CDR3 is CSAGTSGGALGKNIQYF. The DNA of the CDR3 is TGCAGTGCCGGGACTAGCGGGGGGGCATTGGGCAAAAACATTCAGTACTTC.

The rearrangement links TRBV9 to TRBJ2-3; tentatively, D is TRBD1 (6 bases). V lost 1 base, J lost 2 bases, and 11 bases lay in between. The CDR3 spans 15 residues. Germline assignment: CDR1 SGDLS and CDR2 YYNGEE. CDR3 residues: CASSVLGAYTDTQYF. DNA for the CDR3: TGTGCCAGCAGCGTACTGGGGGCGTACACAGATACGCAGTATTTT.

Many counts were recorded for this clonotype. The rearrangement links TRBV15 to TRBJ2-1, with a weak D call TRBD2 (6 bases). The CDR3 has 15 residues. V lost 5 bases and J lost 6, with 17 bases in between. Germline CDR1 LNHNV, CDR2 YYDKDF (reference sequence). CDR3 amino acids: CATSDPSEQSNEQFF. For the CDR3, the DNA is TGTGCCACCAGCGATCCTAGCGAGCAGAGCAATGAGCAGTTCTTC.

This clonotype came up a few times. The chain is built from TRBV24-1 and TRBJ2-3; TRBD2 matches 11 bases. Trimming at V came to 7 bases and at J to 4 bases, leaving 6 bases not matched to a gene. The germline V gene encodes CDR1 KGHDR and CDR2 SFDVKD. The CDR3 extends over 15 amino acids. DNA of the CDR3: TGTGCCACCAGCGTAGCGGGAGGGCTCGCAGATACGCAGTATTTT. It is translated as CATSVAGGLADTQYF.

This clonotype was counted a few times. The chain has TRBV11-2 and TRBJ2-3, with TRBD1 matching 8 bases. This CDR3 is 12 amino acids long. Trimming cost V 8 bases and J 5 bases; bases outside gene matches: 3. Germline lookup yields CDR1 SGHAT and CDR2 FQNNGV. CDR3 DNA: TGTGCCAGCCATACAGGGGGAGATACGCAGTATTTT. It yields the protein CASHTGGDTQYF. Looking up the rest from reference TRBV11-2 and TRBJ2-3 gives the full variable domain: EAGVAQSPRYKIIEKRQSVAFWCNPISGHATLYWYQQILGQGPKLLIQFQNNGVVDDSQLPKDRFSAERLKGVDSTLKIQPAKLEDSAVYLCASHTGGDTQYFGPGTRLTVL.

This clonotype was counted ten times or more. This sequence joins TRBV4-1 and TRBJ2-1; 7 positions agree with TRBD2. Germline lookup yields CDR1 MGHRA and CDR2 YSYEKL. This CDR3 comprises 13 residues. The trim removed 0 bases at V and 10 bases at J, leaving 3 bases unmatched. CDR3 amino acids: CASSQEVAGEQFF. In DNA, the CDR3 is TGCGCCAGCAGCCAAGAAGTAGCGGGCGAGCAGTTCTTC.

At least ten counts were recorded for this clonotype. The CDR3 loop is CASSSSQNNEQFF. The CDR3 nucleotides are TGTGCCAGCAGCTCGAGTCAGAACAATGAGCAGTTCTTC. This rearrangement joins TRBV11-2 to TRBJ2-1; unclear D gene. V lost 4 bases and J 5 bases, leaving 9 bases between the germline ends. The CDR3 is 13 amino acids. Germline lookup yields CDR1 SGHAT and CDR2 FQNNGV.